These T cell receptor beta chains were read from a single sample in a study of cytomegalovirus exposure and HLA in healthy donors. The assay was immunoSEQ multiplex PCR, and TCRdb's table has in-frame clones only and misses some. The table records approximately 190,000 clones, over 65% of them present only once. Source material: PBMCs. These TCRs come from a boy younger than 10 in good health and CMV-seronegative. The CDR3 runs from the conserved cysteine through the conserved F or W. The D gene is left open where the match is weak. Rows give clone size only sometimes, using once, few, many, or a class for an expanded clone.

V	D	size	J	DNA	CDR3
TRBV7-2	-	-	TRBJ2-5	TGTGCCAGCAGCCTACTAGTGCGGGAGACCCAGTACTTC	CASSLLVRETQYF
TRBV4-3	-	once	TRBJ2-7	TGCGCCAGCAGCCAAGATCCCCGGCGGGGATCGGGTGAGCAGTACTTC	CASSQDPRRGSGEQYF
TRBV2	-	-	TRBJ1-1	TGTGCCAGCACGTCGGGTATTGAAGCTTTCTTT	CASTSGIEAFF
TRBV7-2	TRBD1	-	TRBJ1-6	TGTGCCAGCAGCAGAACAGGGGATTCACCCCTCCACTTT	CASSRTGDSPLHF
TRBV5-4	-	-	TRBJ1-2	TGTGCCAGCAGCTCCCCTCGGTCAGGCCTCTATGGCTACACCTTC	CASSSPRSGLYGYTF
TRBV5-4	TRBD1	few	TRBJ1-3	TGTGCCAGCAGCCGAGACAGGGGCCCTGGAAACACCATATATTTT	CASSRDRGPGNTIYF
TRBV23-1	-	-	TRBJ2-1	TGCGCCGGGCGACTGGGAGAGTACAATGAGCAGTTCTTC	CAGRLGEYNEQFF
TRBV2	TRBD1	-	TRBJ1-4	TGTGCCAGCAGTCCCGGGACAGGGGAAAAACTGTTTTTT	CASSPGTGEKLFF
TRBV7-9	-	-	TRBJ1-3	TGTGCCAGCAGCCCGACGGCGAGGACAGCGAAAGTCTCTGGAAACACCATATATTTT	CASSPTARTAKVSGNTIYF
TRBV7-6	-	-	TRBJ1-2	TGTGCCAGCAGCTTAGGGGGGCCCTATGGCTACACCTTC	CASSLGGPYGYTF
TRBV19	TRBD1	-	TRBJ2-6	TGTGCCAGTACTACCGGGACAGGTTGGGTCCTGACTTTC	CASTTGTGWVLTF
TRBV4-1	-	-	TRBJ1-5	TGCGCCAGCAGCCAAGTCGGATCAGGCTCACGGCAGCCCCAGCATTTT	CASSQVGSGSRQPQHF
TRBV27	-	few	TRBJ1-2	TGTGCCAGCAGTGTAACCCCGACGGGTCCCTATGGCTACACCTTC	CASSVTPTGPYGYTF
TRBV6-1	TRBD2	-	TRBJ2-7	TGTGCCAGCAGTGCTAGTAGCGGGGAGCAGTACTTC	CASSASSGEQYF
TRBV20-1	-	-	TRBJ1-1	TGCAGTGCTAGAGTGCACGGTGAAGCTTTCTTT	CSARVHGEAFF
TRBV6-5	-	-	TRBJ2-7	TGTGCCAGCGGAGGCAGCTCCTACGAGCAGTACTTC	CASGGSSYEQYF
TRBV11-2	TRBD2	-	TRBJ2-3	TGTGCCAGCAGCTTAGGCGGGGGGACCGTAACAGATACGCAGTATTTT	CASSLGGGTVTDTQYF
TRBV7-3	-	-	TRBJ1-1	TGTGCCAGCAGCTTAGAGAGGAGGACTGAAGCTTTCTTT	CASSLERRTEAFF
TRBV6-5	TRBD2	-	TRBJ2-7	TGTGCCAGCAGTTACCGGGGGGGCCCCTACGAGCAGTACTTC	CASSYRGGPYEQYF
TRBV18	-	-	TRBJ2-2	TGTGCCAGCTCACCGAACCGGGGCACCGGGGAGCTGTTTTTT	CASSPNRGTGELFF
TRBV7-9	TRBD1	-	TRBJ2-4	TGTGCCAGCAGCTTTGACAGGGGAAACATTCAGTACTTC	CASSFDRGNIQYF
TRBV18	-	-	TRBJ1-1	TGTGCCAGCTCACCACAAGGCAGGGCCATGAACACTGAAGCTTTCTTT	CASSPQGRAMNTEAFF
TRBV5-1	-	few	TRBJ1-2	TGCGCCAGCAGCTCGATACCAGGGGAGGGCTACACCTTC	CASSSIPGEGYTF
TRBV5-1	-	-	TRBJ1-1	TGCGCCAGCAGCTCGGACAGAAGTAACACTGAAGCTTTCTTT	CASSSDRSNTEAFF
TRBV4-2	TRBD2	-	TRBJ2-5	TGTGCCAGCTCTCCGAGGAGCGGGGGGTTTCCCCAAGAGACCCAGTACTTC	CASSPRSGGFPQETQYF
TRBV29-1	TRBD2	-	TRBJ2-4	TGCAGCGTTGATCGTCTAGCGGGGGGAGAGAAGAACATTCAGTACTTC	CSVDRLAGGEKNIQYF
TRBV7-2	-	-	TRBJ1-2	TGTGCCAGCAGCTTAGGTGGAGGGTGGACCTATGGCTACACCTTC	CASSLGGGWTYGYTF
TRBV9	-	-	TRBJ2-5	TGTGCCAGCAGCGTAGTCGGGTCGAACCAAGAGACCCAGTACTTC	CASSVVGSNQETQYF
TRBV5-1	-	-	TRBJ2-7	TGCGCCAGCAGCTTGGCCGGAGGGGAGGAGGAGCAGTACTTC	CASSLAGGEEEQYF
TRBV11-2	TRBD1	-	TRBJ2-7	TGTGCCAGCACCCGACCTCCGGGACAGGGAGCCTACGAGCAGTACTTC	CASTRPPGQGAYEQYF
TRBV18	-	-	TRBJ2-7	TGTGCCAGCTCACCAGACAGGTTACTGTACTTC	CASSPDRLLYF
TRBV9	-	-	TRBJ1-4	TGTGCCAGCAGCACCTCCGGGACTCCTGGGCTAAATAATGAAAAACTGTTTTTT	CASSTSGTPGLNNEKLFF